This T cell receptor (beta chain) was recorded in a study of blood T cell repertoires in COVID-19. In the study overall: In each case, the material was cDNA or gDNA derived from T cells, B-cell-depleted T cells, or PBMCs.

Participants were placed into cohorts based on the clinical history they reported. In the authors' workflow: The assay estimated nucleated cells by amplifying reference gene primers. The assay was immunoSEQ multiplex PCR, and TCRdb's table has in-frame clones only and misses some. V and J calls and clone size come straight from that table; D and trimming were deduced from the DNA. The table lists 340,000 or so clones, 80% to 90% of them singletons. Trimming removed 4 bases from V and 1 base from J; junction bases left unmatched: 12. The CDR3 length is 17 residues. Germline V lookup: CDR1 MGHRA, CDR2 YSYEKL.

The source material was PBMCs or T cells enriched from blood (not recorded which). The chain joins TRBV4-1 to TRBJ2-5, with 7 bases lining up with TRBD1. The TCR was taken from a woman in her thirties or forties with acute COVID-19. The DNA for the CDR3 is TGCGCCAGCAGCCCCCCACCGGGACAGAAACTCCAAGAGACCCAGTACTTC. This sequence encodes CASSPPPGQKLQETQYF.